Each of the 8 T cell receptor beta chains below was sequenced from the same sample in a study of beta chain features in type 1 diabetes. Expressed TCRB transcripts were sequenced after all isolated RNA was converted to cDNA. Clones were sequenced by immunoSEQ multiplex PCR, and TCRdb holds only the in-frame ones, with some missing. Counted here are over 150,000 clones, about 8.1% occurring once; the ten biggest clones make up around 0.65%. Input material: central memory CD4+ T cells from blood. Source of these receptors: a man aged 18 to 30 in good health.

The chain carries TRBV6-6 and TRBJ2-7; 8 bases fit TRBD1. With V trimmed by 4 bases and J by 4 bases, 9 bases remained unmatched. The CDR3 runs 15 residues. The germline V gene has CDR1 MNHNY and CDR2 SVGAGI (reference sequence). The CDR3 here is CASSSDRQGKYEQYF. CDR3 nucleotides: TGTGCCAGCAGTTCCGACAGACAGGGGAAGTACGAGCAGTACTTC.

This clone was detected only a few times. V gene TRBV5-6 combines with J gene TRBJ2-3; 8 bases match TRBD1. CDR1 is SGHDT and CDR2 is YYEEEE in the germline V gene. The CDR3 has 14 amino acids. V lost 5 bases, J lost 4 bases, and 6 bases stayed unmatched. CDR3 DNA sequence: TGTGCCAGCAGGCGTCAGACAGGGGCAGATACGCAGTATTTT. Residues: CASRRQTGADTQYF.

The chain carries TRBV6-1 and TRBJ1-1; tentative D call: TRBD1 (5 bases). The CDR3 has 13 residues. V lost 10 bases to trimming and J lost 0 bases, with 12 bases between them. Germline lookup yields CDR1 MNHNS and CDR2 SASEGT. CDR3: CATGGTMNTEAFF. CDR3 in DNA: TGTGCCACGGGGGGAACCATGAACACTGAAGCTTTCTTT.

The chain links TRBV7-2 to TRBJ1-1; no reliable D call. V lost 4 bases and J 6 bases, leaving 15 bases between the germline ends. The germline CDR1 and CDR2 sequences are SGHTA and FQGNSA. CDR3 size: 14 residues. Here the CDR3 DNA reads TGTGCCAGCAGCTCAGACCCGGGGAGCGCTGAAGCTTTCTTT. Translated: CASSSDPGSAEAFF. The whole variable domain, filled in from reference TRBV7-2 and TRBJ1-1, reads GAGVSQSPSNKVTEKGKDVELRCDPISGHTALYWYRQSLGQGLEFLIYFQGNSAPDKSGLPSDRFSAERTGGSVSTLTIQRTQQEDSAVYLCASSSDPGSAEAFFGQGTRLTVV.

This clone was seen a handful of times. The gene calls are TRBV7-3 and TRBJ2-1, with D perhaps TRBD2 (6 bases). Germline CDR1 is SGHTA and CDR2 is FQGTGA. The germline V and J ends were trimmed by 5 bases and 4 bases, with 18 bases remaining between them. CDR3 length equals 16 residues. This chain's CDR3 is CASSPSLTRSYNEQFF. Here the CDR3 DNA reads TGTGCCAGCAGCCCCAGTTTGACTAGGTCGTACAATGAGCAGTTCTTC. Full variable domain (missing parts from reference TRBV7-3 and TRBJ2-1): GAGVSQTPSNKVTEKGKYVELRCDPISGHTALYWYRQSLGQGPEFLIYFQGTGAADDSGLPNDRFFAVRPEGSVSTLKIQRTERGDSAVYLCASSPSLTRSYNEQFFGPGTRLTVL.

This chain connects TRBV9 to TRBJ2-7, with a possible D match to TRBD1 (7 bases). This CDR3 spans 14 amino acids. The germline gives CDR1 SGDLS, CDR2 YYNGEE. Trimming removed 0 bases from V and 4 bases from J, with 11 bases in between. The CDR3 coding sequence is TGTGCCAGCAGCGTAGAGACAGGGACTTACGAGCAGTACTTC. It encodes CASSVETGTYEQYF.

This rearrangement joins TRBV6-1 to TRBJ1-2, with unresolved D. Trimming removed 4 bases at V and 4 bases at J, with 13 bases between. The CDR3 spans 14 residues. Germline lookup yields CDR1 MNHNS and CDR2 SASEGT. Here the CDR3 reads CASSVADKFYGYTF. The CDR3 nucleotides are TGTGCCAGCAGTGTGGCCGATAAGTTCTATGGCTACACCTTC.

This CDR3 reads CASSLLASGNEQFF. The CDR3 coding sequence is TGTGCCAGCAGCTTACTGGCTAGCGGCAATGAGCAGTTCTTC. The chain employs TRBV7-9 and TRBJ2-1, with 7 bases aligning to TRBD2. In germline, CDR1 is SEHNR, CDR2 FQNEAQ (reference sequence). This CDR3 region has 14 residues. The V gene end was trimmed by 2 bases and the J gene end by 6 bases; junction bases not matched to a gene: 4.